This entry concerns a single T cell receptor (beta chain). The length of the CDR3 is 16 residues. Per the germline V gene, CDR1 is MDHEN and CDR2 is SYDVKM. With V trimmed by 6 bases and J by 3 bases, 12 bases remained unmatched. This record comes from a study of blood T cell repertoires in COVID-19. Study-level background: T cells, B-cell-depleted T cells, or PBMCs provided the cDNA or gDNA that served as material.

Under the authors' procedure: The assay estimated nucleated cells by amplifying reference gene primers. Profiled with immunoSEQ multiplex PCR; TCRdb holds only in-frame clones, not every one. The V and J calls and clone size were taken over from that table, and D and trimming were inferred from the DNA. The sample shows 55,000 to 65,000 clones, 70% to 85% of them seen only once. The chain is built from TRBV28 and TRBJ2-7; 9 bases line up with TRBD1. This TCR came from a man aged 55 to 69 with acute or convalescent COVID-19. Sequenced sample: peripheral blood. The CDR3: CASRRTPGTGLYEQYF. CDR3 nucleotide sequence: TGTGCCAGCAGACGCACTCCCGGGACAGGGCTCTACGAGCAGTACTTC.